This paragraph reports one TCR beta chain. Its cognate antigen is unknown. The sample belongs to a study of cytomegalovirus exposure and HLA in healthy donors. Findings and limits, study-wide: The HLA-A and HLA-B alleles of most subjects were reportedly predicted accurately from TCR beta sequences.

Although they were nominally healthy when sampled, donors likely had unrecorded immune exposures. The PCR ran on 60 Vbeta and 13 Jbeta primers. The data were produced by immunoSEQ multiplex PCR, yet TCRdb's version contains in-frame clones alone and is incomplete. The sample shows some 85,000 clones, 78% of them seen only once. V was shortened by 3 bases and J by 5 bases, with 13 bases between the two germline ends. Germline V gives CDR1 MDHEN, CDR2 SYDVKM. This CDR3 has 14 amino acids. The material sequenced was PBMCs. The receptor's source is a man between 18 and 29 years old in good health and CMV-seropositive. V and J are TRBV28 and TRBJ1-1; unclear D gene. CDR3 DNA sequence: TGTGCCAGCAGTTTTATAGGTGACGGGACTGAAGCTTTCTTT. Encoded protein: CASSFIGDGTEAFF. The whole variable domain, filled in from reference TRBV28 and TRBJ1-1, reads DVKVTQSSRYLVKRTGEKVFLECVQDMDHENMFWYRQDPGLGLRLIYFSYDVKMKEKGDIPEGYSVSREKKERFSLILESASTNQTSMYLCASSFIGDGTEAFFGQGTRLTVV.